This TCR beta chain came from a study of blood T cell repertoires in COVID-19. The CDR3 consists of 14 residues. The V and J ends lost 4 bases and 1 base respectively, with 11 bases between them. The germline V gene encodes CDR1 SGHRS and CDR2 YFSETQ. Produced via immunoSEQ multiplex PCR; TCRdb's table is partial and in-frame only. Among roughly 180,000 clones listed, roughly 88% were seen once. This sequence was found in a woman between 25 and 40 years old who had recovered from COVID-19. Sequenced material: PBMCs or T cells enriched from blood (not recorded which). The rearrangement joins TRBV5-1 to TRBJ2-5, with a tentative D call TRBD1 (7 bases). The CDR3, as DNA: TGCGCCAGCAGCCGGGGGACAGCCCAAGAGACCCAGTACTTC. It specifies CASSRGTAQETQYF. The full variable domain, in which reference TRBV5-1 and TRBJ2-5 provide the parts outside the CDR3, is KAGVTQTPRYLIKTRGQQVTLSCSPISGHRSVSWYQQTPGQGLQFLFEYFSETQRNKGNFPGRFSGRQFSNSRSEMNVSTLELGDSALYLCASSRGTAQETQYFGPGTRLLVL.